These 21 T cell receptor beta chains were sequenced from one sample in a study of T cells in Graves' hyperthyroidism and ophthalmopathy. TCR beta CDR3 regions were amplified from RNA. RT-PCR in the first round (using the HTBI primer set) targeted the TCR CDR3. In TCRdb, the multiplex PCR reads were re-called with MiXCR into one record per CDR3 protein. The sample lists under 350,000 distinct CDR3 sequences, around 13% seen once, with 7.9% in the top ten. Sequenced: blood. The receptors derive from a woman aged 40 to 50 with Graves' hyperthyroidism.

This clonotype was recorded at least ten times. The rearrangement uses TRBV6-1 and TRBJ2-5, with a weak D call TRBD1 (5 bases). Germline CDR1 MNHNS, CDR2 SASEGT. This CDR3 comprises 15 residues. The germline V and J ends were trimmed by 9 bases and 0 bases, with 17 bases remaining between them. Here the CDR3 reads CARPDTRRYQETQYF. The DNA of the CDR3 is TGTGCCAGACCGGACACGAGACGGTACCAAGAGACCCAGTACTTC.

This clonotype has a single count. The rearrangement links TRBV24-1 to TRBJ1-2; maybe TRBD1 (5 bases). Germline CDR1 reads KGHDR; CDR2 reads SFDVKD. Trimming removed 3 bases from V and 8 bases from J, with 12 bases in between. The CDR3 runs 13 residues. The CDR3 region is CATSDGRAGGYTF. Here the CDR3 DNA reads TGTGCCACCAGTGATGGCAGGGCTGGGGGCTACACCTTC.

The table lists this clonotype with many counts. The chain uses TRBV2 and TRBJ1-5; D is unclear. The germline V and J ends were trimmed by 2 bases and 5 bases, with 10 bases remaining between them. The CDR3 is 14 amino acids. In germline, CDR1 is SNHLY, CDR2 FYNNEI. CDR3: CASSESSFYQPQHF. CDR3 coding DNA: TGTGCCAGCAGTGAAAGTTCTTTTTATCAGCCCCAGCATTTT.

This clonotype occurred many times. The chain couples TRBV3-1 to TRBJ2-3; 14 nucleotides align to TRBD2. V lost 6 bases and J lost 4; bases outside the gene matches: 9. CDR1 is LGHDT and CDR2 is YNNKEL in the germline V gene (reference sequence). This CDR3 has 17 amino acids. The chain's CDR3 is CASSSGLAGVSADTQYF. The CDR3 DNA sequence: TGTGCCAGCAGTTCGGGACTAGCGGGAGTGAGTGCAGATACGCAGTATTTT.

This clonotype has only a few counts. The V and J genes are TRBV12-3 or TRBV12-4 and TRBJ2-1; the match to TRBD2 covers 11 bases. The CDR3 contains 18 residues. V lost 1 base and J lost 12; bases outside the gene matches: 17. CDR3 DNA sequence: TGTGCCAGCAGTTTAGTCTACTCCGGGACTAGCGGCCCAGTTGTGCAGTTCTTC. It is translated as CASSLVYSGTSGPVVQFF.

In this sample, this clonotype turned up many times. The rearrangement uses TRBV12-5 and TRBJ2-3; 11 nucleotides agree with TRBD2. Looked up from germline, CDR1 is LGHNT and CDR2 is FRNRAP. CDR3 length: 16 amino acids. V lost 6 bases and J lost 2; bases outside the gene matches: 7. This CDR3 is CASGNVAGGLTDTQYF. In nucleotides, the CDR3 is TGTGCTAGTGGAAATGTAGCGGGAGGGCTCACAGATACGCAGTATTTT.

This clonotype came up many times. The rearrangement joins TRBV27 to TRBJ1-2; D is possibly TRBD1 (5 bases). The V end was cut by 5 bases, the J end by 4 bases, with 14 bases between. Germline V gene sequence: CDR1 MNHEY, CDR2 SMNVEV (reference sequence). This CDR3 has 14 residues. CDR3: CASSTLGPIYGYTF. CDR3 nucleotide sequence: TGTGCCAGCAGTACGCTGGGGCCGATCTATGGCTACACCTTC.

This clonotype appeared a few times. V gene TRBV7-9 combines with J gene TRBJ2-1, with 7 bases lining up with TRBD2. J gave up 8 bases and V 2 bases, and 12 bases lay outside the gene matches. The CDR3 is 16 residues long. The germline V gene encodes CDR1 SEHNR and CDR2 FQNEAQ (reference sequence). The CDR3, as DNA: TGTGCCAGCAGCTTAACAGCCAGCGGGAAGGGAGATGAGCAGTTCTTC. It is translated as CASSLTASGKGDEQFF.

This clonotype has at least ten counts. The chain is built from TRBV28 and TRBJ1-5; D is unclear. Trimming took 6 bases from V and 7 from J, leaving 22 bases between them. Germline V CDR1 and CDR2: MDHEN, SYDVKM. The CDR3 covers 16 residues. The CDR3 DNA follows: TGTGCCAGCAGCCCCTTTGAGGTTGTGGTATTCCAGCCCCAGCATTTT. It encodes CASSPFEVVVFQPQHF.

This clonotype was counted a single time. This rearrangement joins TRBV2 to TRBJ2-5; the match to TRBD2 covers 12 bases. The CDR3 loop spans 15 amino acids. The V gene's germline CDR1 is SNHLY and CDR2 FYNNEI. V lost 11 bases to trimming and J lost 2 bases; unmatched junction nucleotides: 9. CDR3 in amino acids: CAPRKTSGSQETQYF. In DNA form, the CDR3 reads TGTGCCCCCAGGAAGACTAGCGGGAGTCAAGAGACCCAGTACTTC.

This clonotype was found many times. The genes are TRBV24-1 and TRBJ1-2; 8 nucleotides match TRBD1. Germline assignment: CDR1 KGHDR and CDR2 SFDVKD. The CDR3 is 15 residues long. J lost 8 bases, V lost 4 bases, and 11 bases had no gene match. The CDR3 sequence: CATSDQTGQDLGYTF. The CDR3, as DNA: TGTGCCACCAGTGACCAGACGGGACAGGACCTCGGCTACACCTTC.

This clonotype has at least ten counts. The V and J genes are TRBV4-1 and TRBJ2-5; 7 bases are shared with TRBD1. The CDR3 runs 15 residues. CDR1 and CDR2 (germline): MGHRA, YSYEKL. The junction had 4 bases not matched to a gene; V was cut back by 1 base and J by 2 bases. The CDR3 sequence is CASSQVRDRQETQYF. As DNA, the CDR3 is TGCGCCAGCAGCCAAGTGAGGGACAGACAAGAGACCCAGTACTTC.

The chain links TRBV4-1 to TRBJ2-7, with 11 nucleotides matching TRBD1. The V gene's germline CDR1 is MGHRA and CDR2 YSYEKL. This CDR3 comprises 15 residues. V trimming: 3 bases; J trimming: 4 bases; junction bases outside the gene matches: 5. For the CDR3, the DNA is TGCGCCAGCAGCCAGGTAGGACAGGGGGCTTACGAGCAGTACTTC. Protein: CASSQVGQGAYEQYF.

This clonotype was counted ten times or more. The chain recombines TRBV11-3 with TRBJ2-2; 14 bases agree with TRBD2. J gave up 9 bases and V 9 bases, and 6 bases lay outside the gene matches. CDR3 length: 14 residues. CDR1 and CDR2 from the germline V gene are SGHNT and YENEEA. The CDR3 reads CASKGTSGSRELFF. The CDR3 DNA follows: TGTGCCAGTAAGGGGACTAGCGGGAGCAGGGAGCTGTTTTTT. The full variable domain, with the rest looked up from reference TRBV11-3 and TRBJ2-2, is EAGVVQSPRYKIIEKKQPVAFWCNPISGHNTLYWYLQNLGQGPELLIRYENEEAVDDSQLPKDRFSAERLKGVDSTLKIQPAELGDSAVYLCASKGTSGSRELFFGEGSRLTVL.

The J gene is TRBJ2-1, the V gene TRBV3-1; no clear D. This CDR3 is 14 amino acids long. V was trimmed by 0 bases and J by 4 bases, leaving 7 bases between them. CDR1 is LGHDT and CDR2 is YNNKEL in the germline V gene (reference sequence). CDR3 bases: TGTGCCAGCAGCCAAGATCTACAGTACAATGAGCAGTTCTTC. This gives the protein CASSQDLQYNEQFF.

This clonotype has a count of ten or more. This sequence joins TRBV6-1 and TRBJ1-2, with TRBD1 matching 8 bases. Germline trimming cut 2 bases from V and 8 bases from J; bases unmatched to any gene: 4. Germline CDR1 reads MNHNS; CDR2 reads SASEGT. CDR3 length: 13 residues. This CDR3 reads CASSEQTGVGYTF. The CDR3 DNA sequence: TGTGCCAGCAGTGAACAGACAGGGGTCGGCTACACCTTC.

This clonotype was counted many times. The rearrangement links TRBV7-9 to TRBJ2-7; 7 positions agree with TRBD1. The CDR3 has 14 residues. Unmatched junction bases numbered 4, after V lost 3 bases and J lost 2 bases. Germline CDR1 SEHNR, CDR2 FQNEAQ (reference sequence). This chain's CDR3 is CASSFTGETYEQYF. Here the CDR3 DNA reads TGTGCCAGCAGCTTCACAGGGGAGACCTACGAGCAGTACTTC.

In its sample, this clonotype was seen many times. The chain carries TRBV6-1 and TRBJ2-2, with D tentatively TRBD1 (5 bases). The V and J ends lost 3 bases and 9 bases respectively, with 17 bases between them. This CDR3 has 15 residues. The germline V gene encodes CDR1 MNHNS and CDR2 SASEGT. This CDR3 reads CASSDPVRADRELFF. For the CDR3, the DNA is TGTGCCAGCAGTGACCCGGTCAGGGCGGATCGGGAGCTGTTTTTT.

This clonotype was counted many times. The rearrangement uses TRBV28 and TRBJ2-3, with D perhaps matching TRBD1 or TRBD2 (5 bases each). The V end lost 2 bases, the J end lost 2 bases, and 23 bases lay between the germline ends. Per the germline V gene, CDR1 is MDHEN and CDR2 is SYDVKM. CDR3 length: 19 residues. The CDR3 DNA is TGTGCCAGCAGTTTAACCGGGACCTCCCGCCCGCGGTACACAGATACGCAGTATTTT. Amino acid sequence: CASSLTGTSRPRYTDTQYF.

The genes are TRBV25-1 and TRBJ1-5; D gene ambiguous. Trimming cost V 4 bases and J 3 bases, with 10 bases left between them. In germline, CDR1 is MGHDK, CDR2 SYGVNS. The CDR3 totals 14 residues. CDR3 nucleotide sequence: TGTGCCAGCAGTGGGCCAAGGGACAATCAGCCCCAGCATTTT. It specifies CASSGPRDNQPQHF. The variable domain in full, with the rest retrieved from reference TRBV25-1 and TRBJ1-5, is EADIYQTPRYLVIGTGKKITLECSQTMGHDKMYWYQQDPGMELHLIHYSYGVNSTEKGDLSSESTVSRIRTEHFPLTLESARPSHTSQYLCASSGPRDNQPQHFGDGTRLSIL.

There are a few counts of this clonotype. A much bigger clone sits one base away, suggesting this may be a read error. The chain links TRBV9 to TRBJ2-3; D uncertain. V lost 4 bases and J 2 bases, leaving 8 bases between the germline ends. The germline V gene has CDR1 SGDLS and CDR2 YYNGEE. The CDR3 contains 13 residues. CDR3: CASSPEPTDTQYF. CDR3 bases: TGTGCCAGCAGCCCCGAGCCCACAGATACGCAGTATTTT.